The 7 T cell receptor beta chains reported below all come from one sample, sequenced in a study of blood T cell repertoires in COVID-19. TCRdb's table, derived via immunoSEQ multiplex PCR, lists solely in-frame clones and lacks some. The sample holds about 120,000 clones; roughly 89% are singletons and the top ten take 3.8%. Sequencing input: peripheral blood. The origin of the receptors is an older woman with COVID-19, enrolled during active disease.

This chain uses TRBV9 with TRBJ1-1; D gene ambiguous. CDR1 is SGDLS, CDR2 YYNGEE, per germline. With 3 bases removed from V and 1 base from J, the gap between germline ends came to 16 bases. CDR3 length: 16 amino acids. CDR3 nucleotide sequence: TGTGCCAGCAGCGCGAGGGAAGGACGGCCGAACACTGAAGCTTTCTTT. It is translated as CASSAREGRPNTEAFF.

This clone came up once. This chain joins TRBV11-2 and TRBJ1-1, with D possibly TRBD1 on 6 matching bases. There are 13 residues in the CDR3. V was shortened by 3 bases and J by 9 bases, with 14 bases between the two germline ends. Germline loops: CDR1 SGHAT, CDR2 FQNNGV. CDR3 protein: CASSFPTGSKAFF. The CDR3 nucleotides read TGTGCCAGCAGCTTTCCGACAGGCTCAAAAGCTTTCTTT.

The V and J genes are TRBV5-1 and TRBJ2-3; D is unresolved. Deletions cut 2 bases from V and 6 bases from J, with 10 bases between. The V gene's germline CDR1 is SGHRS and CDR2 YFSETQ. This CDR3 spans 13 amino acids. CDR3 sequence: CASSFVLADTQYF. The CDR3 nucleotides are TGCGCCAGCAGCTTCGTGCTCGCGGATACGCAGTATTTT.

V gene TRBV9 combines with J gene TRBJ1-1, with no clear D. Germline V gene lookup returns CDR1 SGDLS and CDR2 YYNGEE. The CDR3 totals 13 residues. Between the trimmed V and J ends, which lost 0 bases and 0 bases, there was a span of 3 bases. DNA of the CDR3: TGTGCCAGCAGCGTAGATATGAACACTGAAGCTTTCTTT. Residues: CASSVDMNTEAFF.

The CDR3 sequence: CASSQSPGQGGEQYF. The CDR3 DNA reads as TGTGCCAGCTCACAATCCCCGGGACAGGGAGGCGAGCAGTACTTC. The rearrangement links TRBV18 to TRBJ2-7; TRBD1 matches at 9 bases. The CDR3 contains 15 residues. Germline CDR1 is KGHSH and CDR2 is LQKENI. The V and J ends lost 4 bases and 6 bases, in that order; junction bases with no gene match: 10.

The chain has TRBV4-1 and TRBJ2-7; 8 nucleotides align to TRBD1. Germline CDR1 MGHRA, CDR2 YSYEKL. The V gene end was trimmed by 0 bases and the J gene end by 4 bases; junction bases not matched to a gene: 11. CDR3 size: 17 residues. The CDR3 DNA reads as TGCGCCAGCAGCCAAGATATGCTGGGCAGGGGGCAATACGAGCAGTACTTC. It translates to CASSQDMLGRGQYEQYF.

The CDR3 sequence is CASSVPGTSGGPTGELFF. DNA of the CDR3: TGTGCCAGCAGCGTACCTGGGACTAGCGGGGGGCCCACCGGGGAGCTGTTTTTT. The chain has TRBV9 and TRBJ2-2; the match to TRBD2 covers 15 bases. The length of the CDR3 is 18 residues. Germline loops: CDR1 SGDLS, CDR2 YYNGEE. The V segment lost 1 base and the J segment 4 bases; nucleotides outside the gene matches: 5.